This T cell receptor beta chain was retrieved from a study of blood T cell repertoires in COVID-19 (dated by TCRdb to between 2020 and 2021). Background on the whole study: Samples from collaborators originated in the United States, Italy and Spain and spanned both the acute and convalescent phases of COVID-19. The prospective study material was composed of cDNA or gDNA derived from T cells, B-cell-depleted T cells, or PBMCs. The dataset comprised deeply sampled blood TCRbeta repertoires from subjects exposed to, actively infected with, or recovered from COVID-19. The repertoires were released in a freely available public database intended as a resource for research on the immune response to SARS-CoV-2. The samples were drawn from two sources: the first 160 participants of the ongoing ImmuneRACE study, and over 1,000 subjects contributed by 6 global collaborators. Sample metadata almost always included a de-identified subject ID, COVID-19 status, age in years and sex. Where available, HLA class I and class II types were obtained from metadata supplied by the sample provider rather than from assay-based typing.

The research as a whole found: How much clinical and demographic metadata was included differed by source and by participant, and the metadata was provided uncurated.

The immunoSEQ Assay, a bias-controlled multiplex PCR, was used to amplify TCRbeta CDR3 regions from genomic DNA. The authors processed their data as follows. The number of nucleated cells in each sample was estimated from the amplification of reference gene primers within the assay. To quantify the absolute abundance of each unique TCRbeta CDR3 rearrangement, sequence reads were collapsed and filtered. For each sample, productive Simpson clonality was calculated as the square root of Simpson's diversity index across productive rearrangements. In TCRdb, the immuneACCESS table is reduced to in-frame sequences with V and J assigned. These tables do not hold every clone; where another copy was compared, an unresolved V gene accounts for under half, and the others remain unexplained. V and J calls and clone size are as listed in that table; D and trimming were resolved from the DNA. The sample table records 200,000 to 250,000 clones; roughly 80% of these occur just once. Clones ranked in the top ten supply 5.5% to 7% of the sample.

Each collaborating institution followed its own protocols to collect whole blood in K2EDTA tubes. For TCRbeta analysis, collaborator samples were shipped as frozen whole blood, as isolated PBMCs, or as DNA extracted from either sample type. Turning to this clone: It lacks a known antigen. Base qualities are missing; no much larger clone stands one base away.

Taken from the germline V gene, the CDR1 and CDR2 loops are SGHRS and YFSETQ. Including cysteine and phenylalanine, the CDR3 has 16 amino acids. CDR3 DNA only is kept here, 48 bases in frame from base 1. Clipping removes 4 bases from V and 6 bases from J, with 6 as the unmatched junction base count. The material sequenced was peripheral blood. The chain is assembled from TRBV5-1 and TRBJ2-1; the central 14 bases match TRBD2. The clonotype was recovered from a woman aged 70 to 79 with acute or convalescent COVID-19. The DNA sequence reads TGCGCCAGCAGCGCGCAGACTAGCGGGAGGGCCAATGAGCAGTTCTTC. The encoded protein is CASSAQTSGRANEQFF.